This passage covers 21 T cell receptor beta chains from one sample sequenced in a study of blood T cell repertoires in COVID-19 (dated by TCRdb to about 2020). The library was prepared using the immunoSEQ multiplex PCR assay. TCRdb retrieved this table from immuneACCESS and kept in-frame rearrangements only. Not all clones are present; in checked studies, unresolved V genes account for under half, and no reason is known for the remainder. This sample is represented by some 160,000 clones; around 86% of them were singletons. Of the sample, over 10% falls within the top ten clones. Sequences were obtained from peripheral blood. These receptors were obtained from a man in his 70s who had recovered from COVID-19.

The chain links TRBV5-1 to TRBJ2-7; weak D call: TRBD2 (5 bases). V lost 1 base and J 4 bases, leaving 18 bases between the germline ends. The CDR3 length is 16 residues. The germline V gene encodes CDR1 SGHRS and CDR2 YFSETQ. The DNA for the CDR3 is TGCGCCAGCAGCTTGTCTCCCAGCGGCCTTGGTTACGAGCAGTACTTC. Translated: CASSLSPSGLGYEQYF.

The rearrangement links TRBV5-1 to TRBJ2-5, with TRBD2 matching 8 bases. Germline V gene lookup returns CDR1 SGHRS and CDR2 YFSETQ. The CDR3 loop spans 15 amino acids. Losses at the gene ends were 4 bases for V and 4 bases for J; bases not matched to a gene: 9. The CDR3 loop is CASSLTSGEGETQYF. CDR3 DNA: TGCGCCAGCAGCCTCACTAGCGGAGAGGGAGAGACCCAGTACTTC.

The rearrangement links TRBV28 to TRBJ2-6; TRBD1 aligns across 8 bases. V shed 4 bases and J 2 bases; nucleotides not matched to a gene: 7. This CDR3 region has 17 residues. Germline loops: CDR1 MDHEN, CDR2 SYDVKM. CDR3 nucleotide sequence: TGTGCCAGCAGTTCTCGGACAGGGAGGACTGGGGCCAACGTCCTGACTTTC. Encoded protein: CASSSRTGRTGANVLTF.

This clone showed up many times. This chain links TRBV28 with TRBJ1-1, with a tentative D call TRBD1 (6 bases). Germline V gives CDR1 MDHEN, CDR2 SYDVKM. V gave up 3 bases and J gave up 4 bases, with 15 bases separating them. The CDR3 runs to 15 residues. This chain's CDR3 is CASSLLGGRGTEAFF. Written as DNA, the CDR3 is TGTGCCAGCAGTTTGCTAGGGGGTAGGGGCACTGAAGCTTTCTTT.

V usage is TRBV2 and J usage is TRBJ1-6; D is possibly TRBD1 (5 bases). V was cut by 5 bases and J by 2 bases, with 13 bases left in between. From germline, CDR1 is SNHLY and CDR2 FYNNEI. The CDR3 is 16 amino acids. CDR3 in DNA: TGTGCCAGCAGTCCAGGCGGGGGGACCTATAATTCACCCCTCCACTTT. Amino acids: CASSPGGGTYNSPLHF.

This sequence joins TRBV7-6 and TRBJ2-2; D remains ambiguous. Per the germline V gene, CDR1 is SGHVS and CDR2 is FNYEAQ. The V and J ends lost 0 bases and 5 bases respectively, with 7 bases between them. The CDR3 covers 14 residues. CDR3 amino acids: CASSLAYSTGELFF. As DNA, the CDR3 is TGTGCCAGCAGCTTAGCCTATTCGACCGGGGAGCTGTTTTTT.

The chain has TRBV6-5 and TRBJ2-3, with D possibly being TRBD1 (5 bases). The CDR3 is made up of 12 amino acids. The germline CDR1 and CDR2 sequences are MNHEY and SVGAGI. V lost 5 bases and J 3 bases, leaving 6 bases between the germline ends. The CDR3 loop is CASSQGTDTQYF. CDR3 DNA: TGTGCCAGCAGTCAGGGAACAGATACGCAGTATTTT.

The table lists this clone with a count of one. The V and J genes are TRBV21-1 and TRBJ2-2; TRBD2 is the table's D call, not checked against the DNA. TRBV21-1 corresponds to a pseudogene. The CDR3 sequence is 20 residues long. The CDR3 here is CASSYGTSGPPTRNTGELFF. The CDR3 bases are TGTGCCAGCAGCTACGGGACTAGCGGGCCCCCGACGCGAAACACCGGGGAGCTGTTTTTT.

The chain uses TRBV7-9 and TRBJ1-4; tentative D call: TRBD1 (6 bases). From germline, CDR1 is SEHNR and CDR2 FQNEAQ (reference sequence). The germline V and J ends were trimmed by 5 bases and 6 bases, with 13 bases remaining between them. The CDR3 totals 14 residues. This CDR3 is CASSIRGRDEKLFF. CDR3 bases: TGTGCCAGCAGCATCAGGGGACGGGATGAAAAACTGTTTTTT.

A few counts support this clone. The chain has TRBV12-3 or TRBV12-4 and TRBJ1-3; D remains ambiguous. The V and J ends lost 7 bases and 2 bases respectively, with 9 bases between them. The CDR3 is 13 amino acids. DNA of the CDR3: TGTGCCAGCACTGTTTTAGCTGGAAACACCATATATTTT. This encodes CASTVLAGNTIYF.

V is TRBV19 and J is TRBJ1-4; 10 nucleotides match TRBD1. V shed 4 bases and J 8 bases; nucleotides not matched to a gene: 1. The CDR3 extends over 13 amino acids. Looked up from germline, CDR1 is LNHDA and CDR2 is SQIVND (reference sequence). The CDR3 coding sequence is TGTGCCAGTAGTACGGGACAGGGGGAAAAACTGTTTTTT. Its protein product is CASSTGQGEKLFF.

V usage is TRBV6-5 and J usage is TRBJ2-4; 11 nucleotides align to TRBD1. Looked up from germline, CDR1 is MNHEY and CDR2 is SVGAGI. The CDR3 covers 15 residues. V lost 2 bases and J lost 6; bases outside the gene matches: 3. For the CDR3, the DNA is TGTGCCAGCAGTTACGGACAGGGGGCGGGAAACATTCAGTACTTC. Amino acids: CASSYGQGAGNIQYF.

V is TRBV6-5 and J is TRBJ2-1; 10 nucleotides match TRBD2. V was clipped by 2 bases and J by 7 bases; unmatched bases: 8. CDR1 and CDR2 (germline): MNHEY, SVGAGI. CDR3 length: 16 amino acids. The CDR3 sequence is CASSYAISGRRNEQFF. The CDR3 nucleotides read TGTGCCAGCAGTTACGCGATTAGCGGGAGGCGAAATGAGCAGTTCTTC.

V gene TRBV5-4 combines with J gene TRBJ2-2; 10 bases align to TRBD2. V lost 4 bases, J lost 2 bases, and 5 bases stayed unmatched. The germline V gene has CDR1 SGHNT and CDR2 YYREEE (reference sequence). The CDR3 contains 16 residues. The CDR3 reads CASSGGLAINTGELFF. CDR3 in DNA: TGTGCCAGCAGCGGGGGACTAGCGATTAACACCGGGGAGCTGTTTTTT.

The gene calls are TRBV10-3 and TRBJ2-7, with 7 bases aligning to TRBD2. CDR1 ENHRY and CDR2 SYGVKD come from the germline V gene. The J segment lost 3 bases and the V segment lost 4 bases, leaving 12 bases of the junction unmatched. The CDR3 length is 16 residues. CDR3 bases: TGTGCCATCAGTGCATCTGGGGGGGGGAGTTTCTACGAGCAGTACTTC. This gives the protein CAISASGGGSFYEQYF.

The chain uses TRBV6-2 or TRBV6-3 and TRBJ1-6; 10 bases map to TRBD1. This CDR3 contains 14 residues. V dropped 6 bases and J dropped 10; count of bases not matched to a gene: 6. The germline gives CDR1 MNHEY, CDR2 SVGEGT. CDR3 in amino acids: CASSRDRGRSPLHF. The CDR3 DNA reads TGTGCCAGCAGCCGGGACAGGGGAAGATCACCCCTCCACTTT.

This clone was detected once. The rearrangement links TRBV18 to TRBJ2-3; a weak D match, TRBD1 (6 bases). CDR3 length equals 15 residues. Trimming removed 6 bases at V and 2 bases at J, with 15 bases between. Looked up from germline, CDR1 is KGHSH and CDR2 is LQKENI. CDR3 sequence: CASSRGRQLTDTQYF. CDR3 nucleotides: TGTGCCAGCTCCAGGGGCAGACAGCTCACAGATACGCAGTATTTT.

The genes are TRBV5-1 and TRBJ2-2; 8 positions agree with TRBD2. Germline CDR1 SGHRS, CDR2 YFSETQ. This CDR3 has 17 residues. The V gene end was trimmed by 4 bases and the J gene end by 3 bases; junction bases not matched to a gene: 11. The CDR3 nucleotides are TGCGCCAGCAGCCAGAGTAGCGGGATGACGTACACCGGGGAGCTGTTTTTT. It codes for CASSQSSGMTYTGELFF.

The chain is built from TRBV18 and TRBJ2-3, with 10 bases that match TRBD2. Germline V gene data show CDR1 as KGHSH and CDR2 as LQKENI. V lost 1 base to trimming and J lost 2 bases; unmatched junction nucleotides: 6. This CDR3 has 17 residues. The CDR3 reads CASSPQAAGGYTDTQYF. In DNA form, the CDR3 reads TGTGCCAGCTCACCACAAGCAGCGGGAGGGTACACAGATACGCAGTATTTT.

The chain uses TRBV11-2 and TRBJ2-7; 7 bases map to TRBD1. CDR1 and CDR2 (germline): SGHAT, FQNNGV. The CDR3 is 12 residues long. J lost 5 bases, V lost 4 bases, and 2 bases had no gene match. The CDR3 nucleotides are TGTGCCAGCAGCTCCACAGGGGACGAGCAGTACTTC. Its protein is CASSSTGDEQYF.

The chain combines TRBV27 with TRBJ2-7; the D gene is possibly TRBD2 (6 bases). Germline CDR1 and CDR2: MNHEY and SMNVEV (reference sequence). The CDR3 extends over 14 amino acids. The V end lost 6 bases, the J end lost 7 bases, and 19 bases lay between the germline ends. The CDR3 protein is CASSSVEGRGEQYF. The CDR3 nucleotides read TGTGCCAGCAGCTCCGTGGAGGGACGGGGTGAGCAGTACTTC.